Listed here are 7 T cell receptor beta chains from one sample, sequenced in a study of response to subunit inactivated influenza vaccine. TCRdb called the RT-PCR reads again in MiXCR, with one record for every CDR3 protein. Here the sample spans roughly 500,000 distinct CDR3 sequences, 25% being singletons. The starting material was CD4+ T cells sorted from PBMCs, obtained roughly 5 days after vaccination. The source is a man over 45 who received an inactivated influenza vaccine.

A few counts support this clonotype. The V gene is TRBV6-2 or TRBV6-3, the J gene TRBJ2-1; D is undetermined. The CDR3 runs 13 residues. Per germline, CDR1 MNHEY and CDR2 SVGEGT. The ends were cut back, 8 bases at V and 0 bases at J, with 8 bases in the middle. The CDR3 DNA sequence: TGTGCCAGCGGTCCTACCTCCTACAATGAGCAGTTCTTC. This translates into CASGPTSYNEQFF.

This clonotype was counted a few times. V and J are TRBV5-1 and TRBJ2-3; 7 bases are a match to TRBD2. In germline, CDR1 is SGHRS, CDR2 YFSETQ. This CDR3 is 15 amino acids long. V shed 3 bases and J 2 bases; nucleotides not matched to a gene: 6. The CDR3 loop reads CASSSTAGPTDTQYF. CDR3 in DNA: TGCGCCAGCAGCTCGACAGCGGGACCCACAGATACGCAGTATTTT.

This clonotype was observed a handful of times. V usage is TRBV7-2 and J usage is TRBJ2-7, with D possibly matching TRBD1 (6 bases). Trimming left V 1 base short and J 3 bases short, with 10 bases between. Per the germline V gene, CDR1 is SGHTA and CDR2 is FQGNSA. The CDR3 totals 14 residues. CDR3 protein: CASSLVGALYEQYF. The CDR3 DNA sequence: TGTGCCAGCAGCTTAGTGGGGGCCCTCTACGAGCAGTACTTC.

This CDR3 is CAISGTGQNYGYTF. CDR3 sequence (DNA): TGTGCCATCAGTGGGACGGGACAGAACTATGGCTACACCTTC. The chain joins TRBV10-3 to TRBJ1-2; 7 bases map to TRBD1. V trimming: 4 bases; J trimming: 2 bases; junction bases outside the gene matches: 4. Germline CDR1 is ENHRY and CDR2 is SYGVKD. This CDR3 is 14 amino acids long.

The chain combines TRBV24-1 with TRBJ1-5; D call uncertain. CDR3 length: 12 amino acids. V was trimmed by 3 bases and J by 4 bases, leaving 3 bases between them. Per germline, CDR1 KGHDR and CDR2 SFDVKD. The CDR3 protein is CATSDQNQPQHF. Written as DNA, the CDR3 is TGTGCCACCAGTGATCAAAATCAGCCCCAGCATTTT.

This clonotype was seen repeatedly, ten times or more. The chain has TRBV7-2 and TRBJ1-2, with D hard to call. V was clipped by 1 base and J by 1 base, with 10 bases between them. The CDR3 spans 15 residues. CDR1 and CDR2 (germline): SGHTA, FQGNSA. The CDR3 coding sequence is TGTGCCAGCAGCTTAGAAAAAGGTGTTAACTATGGCTACACCTTC. Encoded protein: CASSLEKGVNYGYTF. The full variable domain, rest sourced from reference TRBV7-2 and TRBJ1-2, is GAGVSQSPSNKVTEKGKDVELRCDPISGHTALYWYRQSLGQGLEFLIYFQGNSAPDKSGLPSDRFSAERTGGSVSTLTIQRTQQEDSAVYLCASSLEKGVNYGYTFGSGTRLTVV.

The V and J genes are TRBV15 and TRBJ2-6; 7 bases are a match to TRBD1. The V gene end was trimmed by 3 bases and the J gene end by 0 bases; junction bases not matched to a gene: 2. This CDR3 is built from 16 residues. Per germline, CDR1 LNHNV and CDR2 YYDKDF (reference sequence). The CDR3 coding sequence is TGTGCCACCAGCAGGGGGGACAGCTCTGGGGCCAACGTCCTGACTTTC. Amino acid sequence: CATSRGDSSGANVLTF.